This passage covers 3 T cell receptor beta chains from one sample sequenced in a study of chemoradiotherapy in HPV16-positive cancers. The repertoire was sequenced with immunoSEQ multiplex PCR; TCRdb's copy has only in-frame clones and lacks some. The repertoire includes approximately 32,000 clones, around 77% of them detected once, and less than 5% sits in the top ten. Sample: blood, taken from a patient who underwent chemoradiotherapy. These receptors all come from a human donor with HPV-associated anogenital cancer.

The chain has TRBV5-1 and TRBJ1-2; D is uncertain. The CDR3 loop spans 14 amino acids. The germline CDR1 and CDR2 sequences are SGHRS and YFSETQ. Trimming took off 2 bases at V and 1 base at J, with 9 bases between the two ends. The CDR3 nucleotides read TGCGCCAGCAGCTTACAATTTGGTAACTATGGCTACACCTTC. Protein product: CASSLQFGNYGYTF. Drawing the rest from reference TRBV5-1 and TRBJ1-2, the complete variable domain is KAGVTQTPRYLIKTRGQQVTLSCSPISGHRSVSWYQQTPGQGLQFLFEYFSETQRNKGNFPGRFSGRQFSNSRSEMNVSTLELGDSALYLCASSLQFGNYGYTFGSGTRLTVV.

The V gene is TRBV18, the J gene TRBJ2-5; weak D call: TRBD2 (5 bases). This CDR3 is 14 amino acids long. V lost 2 bases, J lost 4 bases, and 11 bases lay in between. The germline CDR1 and CDR2 sequences are KGHSH and LQKENI. Here the CDR3 reads CASSPIEGSETQYF. The CDR3, as DNA: TGTGCCAGCTCACCAATCGAGGGATCAGAGACCCAGTACTTC.

This chain uses TRBV2 with TRBJ1-2, with D maybe TRBD1 (6 bases). Trimming took 6 bases from V and 3 from J, leaving 11 bases between them. Germline CDR1 reads SNHLY; CDR2 reads FYNNEI. This CDR3 has 13 residues. The CDR3 sequence: CASSDRTYYGYTF. In DNA, the CDR3 is TGTGCCAGCAGCGACAGGACCTACTATGGCTACACCTTC.